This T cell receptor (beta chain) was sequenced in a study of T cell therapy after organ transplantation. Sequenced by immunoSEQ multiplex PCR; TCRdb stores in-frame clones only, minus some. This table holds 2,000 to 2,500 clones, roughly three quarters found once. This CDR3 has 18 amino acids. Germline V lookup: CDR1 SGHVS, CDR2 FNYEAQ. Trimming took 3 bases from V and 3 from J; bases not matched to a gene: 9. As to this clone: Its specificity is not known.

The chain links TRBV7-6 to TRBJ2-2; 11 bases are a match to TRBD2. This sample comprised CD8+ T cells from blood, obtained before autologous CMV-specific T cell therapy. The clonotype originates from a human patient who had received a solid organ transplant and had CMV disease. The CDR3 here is CASSFAPGTSGYTGELFF. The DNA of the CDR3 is TGTGCCAGCAGCTTTGCTCCCGGGACTAGCGGTTACACCGGGGAGCTGTTTTTT.